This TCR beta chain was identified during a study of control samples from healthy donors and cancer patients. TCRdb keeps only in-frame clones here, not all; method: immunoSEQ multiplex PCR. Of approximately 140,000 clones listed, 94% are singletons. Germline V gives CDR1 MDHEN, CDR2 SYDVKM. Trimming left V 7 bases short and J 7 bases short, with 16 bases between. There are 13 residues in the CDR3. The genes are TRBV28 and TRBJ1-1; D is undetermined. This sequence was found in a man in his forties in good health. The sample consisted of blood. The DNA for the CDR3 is TGTGCCAGCACAGACTACGGGCTCCTTGAAGCTTTCTTT. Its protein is CASTDYGLLEAFF. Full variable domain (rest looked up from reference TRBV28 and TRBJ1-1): DVKVTQSSRYLVKRTGEKVFLECVQDMDHENMFWYRQDPGLGLRLIYFSYDVKMKEKGDIPEGYSVSREKKERFSLILESASTNQTSMYLCASTDYGLLEAFFGQGTRLTVV.